This T cell receptor (beta chain) emerged from a study of cytomegalovirus exposure and HLA in healthy donors. On this clone: Its antigen is unidentified.

Study-wide results and limits: Accounts indicate the classifier identified cytomegalovirus status with strong specificity and sensitivity. An apparent linkage of common viral pathogens to several of the most significant clusters emerged in a later analysis. Accurate HLA-A and HLA-B prediction from TCR beta sequences was reported for most subjects.

The study ran its PCR with 60 Vbeta and 13 Jbeta primers. Clones were sequenced by immunoSEQ multiplex PCR, and TCRdb holds only the in-frame ones, with some missing. The sample records about 120,000 clones, approximately 81% being singletons. Looked up from germline, CDR1 is MNHEY and CDR2 is SVGAGI. V dropped 4 bases and J dropped 5 bases, with 8 bases sitting between them. The CDR3 runs 12 residues. The clonotype was recovered from a male donor in good health and CMV-seronegative. The sequenced sample was PBMCs. The chain couples TRBV6-5 to TRBJ1-2, with a weak D call TRBD1 (6 bases). CDR3 bases: TGTGCCAGCAGTTCGGACAGTTATGGCTACACCTTC. Amino acids: CASSSDSYGYTF.